This T cell receptor (beta chain) was recovered during a study of blood T cells in healthy people across ages. Using a J-beta primer mix together with a sample-barcoded 5' primer, a second PCR was run for about 6 to 11 cycles. Tags on each cDNA molecule came from a template-switch adaptor with 12 random nucleotides. TCRdb reprocessed the 5' RACE reads with MiXCR, giving one entry per CDR3 protein. The repertoire has about 510,000 distinct CDR3 sequences, roughly a quarter of them found once; the top ten carry approximately 3.7%. These records were also assigned to another study, of T cells of mothers and their children. That report adds: Samples were obtained from a few healthy Caucasian mothers and their six children. No clone of persistent microchimeric T cells was detected.

The receptor comes from a boy between 2 and 10 years old in good health. Specimen: blood.

CDR3 nucleotides: TGTGCCAGCAGCTTAGCGGAAGGACTAGCGGGGGTGGATACGCAGTATTTT. It specifies CASSLAEGLAGVDTQYF. The chain links TRBV7-8 to TRBJ2-3, with TRBD2 matching over 13 bases. The CDR3 is made up of 17 amino acids. The junction had 6 bases not matched to a gene; V was cut back by 0 bases and J by 6 bases. The germline V gene has CDR1 SGHVS and CDR2 FQNEAQ. Using reference TRBV7-8 and TRBJ2-3 for the parts outside the CDR3, the full variable domain is GAGVSQSPRYKVAKRGQDVALRCDPISGHVSLFWYQQALGQGPEFLTYFQNEAQLDKSGLPSDRFFAERPEGSVSTLKIQRTQQEDSAVYLCASSLAEGLAGVDTQYFGPGTRLTVL.